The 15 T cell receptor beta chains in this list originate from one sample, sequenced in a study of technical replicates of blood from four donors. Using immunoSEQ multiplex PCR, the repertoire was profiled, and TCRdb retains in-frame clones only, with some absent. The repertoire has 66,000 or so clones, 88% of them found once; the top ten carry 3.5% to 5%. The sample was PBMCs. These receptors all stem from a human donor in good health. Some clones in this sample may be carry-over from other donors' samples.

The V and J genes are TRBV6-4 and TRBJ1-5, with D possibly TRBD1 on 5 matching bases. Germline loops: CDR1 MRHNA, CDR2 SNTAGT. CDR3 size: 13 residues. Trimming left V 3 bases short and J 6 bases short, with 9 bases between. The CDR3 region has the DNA TGTGCCAGCAGTGAGCAGGGAGGTCAGCCCCAGCATTTT. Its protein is CASSEQGGQPQHF.

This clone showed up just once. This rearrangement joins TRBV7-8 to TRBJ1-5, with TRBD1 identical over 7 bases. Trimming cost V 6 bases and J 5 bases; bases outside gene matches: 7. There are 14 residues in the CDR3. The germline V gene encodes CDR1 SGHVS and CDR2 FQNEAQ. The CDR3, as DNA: TGTGCCAGCAGTTTACAGGGGAGAGATCAGCCCCAGCATTTT. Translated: CASSLQGRDQPQHF.

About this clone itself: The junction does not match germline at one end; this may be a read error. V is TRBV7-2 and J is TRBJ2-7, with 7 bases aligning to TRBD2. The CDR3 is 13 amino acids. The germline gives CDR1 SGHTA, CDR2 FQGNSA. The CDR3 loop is CASSFPLGGTKDF. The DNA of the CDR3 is TGTGCCAGCAGCTTCCCCTTGGGCGGGACTAAAGATTTC.

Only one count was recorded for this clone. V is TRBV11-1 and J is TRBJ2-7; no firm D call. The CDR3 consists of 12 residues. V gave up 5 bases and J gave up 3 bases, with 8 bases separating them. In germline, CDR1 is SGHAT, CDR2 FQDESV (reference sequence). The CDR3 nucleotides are TGTGCCAGCAGCCCGTCGGGCTACGAGCAGTACTTC. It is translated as CASSPSGYEQYF. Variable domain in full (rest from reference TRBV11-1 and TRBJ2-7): EAEVAQSPRYKITEKSQAVAFWCDPISGHATLYWYRQILGQGPELLVQFQDESVVDDSQLPKDRFSAERLKGVDSTLKIQPAELGDSAMYLCASSPSGYEQYFGPGTRLTVT.

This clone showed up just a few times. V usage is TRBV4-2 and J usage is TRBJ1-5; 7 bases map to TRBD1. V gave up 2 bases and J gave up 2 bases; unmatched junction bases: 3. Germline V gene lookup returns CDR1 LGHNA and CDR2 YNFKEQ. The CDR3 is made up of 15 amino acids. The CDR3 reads CASSQYQGGNQPQHF. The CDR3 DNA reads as TGTGCCAGCAGCCAATACCAGGGGGGCAATCAGCCCCAGCATTTT.

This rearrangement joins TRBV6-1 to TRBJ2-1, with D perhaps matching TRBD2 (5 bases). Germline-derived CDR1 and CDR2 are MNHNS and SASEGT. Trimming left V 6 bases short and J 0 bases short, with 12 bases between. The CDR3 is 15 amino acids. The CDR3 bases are TGTGCCAGCAGCGACCCTCGGGGCTCCTACAATGAGCAGTTCTTC. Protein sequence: CASSDPRGSYNEQFF.

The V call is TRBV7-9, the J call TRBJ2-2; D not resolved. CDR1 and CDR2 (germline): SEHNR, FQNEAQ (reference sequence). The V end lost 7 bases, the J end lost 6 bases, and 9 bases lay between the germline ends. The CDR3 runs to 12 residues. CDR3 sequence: CASTPPAGELFF. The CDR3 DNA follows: TGTGCCAGCACCCCTCCCGCCGGGGAGCTGTTTTTT. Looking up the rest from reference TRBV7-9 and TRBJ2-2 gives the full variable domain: DTGVSQNPRHKITKRGQNVTFRCDPISEHNRLYWYRQTLGQGPEFLTYFQNEAQLEKSRLLSDRFSAERPKGSFSTLEIQRTEQGDSAMYLCASTPPAGELFFGEGSRLTVL.

CDR3 loop: CASSDEAGVNEQYF. CDR3 in DNA: TGTGCCAGCAGCGACGAAGCGGGAGTCAACGAGCAGTACTTC. The chain joins TRBV9 to TRBJ2-7; 8 bases map to TRBD2. Looked up from germline, CDR1 is SGDLS and CDR2 is YYNGEE. The CDR3 totals 14 residues. Germline trimming cut 3 bases from V and 5 bases from J; bases unmatched to any gene: 7.

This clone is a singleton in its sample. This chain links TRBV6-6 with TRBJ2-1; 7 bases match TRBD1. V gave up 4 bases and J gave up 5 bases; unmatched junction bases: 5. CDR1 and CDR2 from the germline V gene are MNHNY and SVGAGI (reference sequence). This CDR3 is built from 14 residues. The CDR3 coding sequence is TGTGCCAGCAGTTCCCGGACAGGCCACAATGAGCAGTTCTTC. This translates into CASSSRTGHNEQFF.

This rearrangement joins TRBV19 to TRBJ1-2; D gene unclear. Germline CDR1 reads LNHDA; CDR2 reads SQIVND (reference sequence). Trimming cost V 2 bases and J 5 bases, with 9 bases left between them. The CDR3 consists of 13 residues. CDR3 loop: CASSIQISYGYTF. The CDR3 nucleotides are TGTGCCAGTAGTATACAGATCTCTTATGGCTACACCTTC. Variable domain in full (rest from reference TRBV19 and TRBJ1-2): DGGITQSPKYLFRKEGQNVTLSCEQNLNHDAMYWYRQDPGQGLRLIYYSQIVNDFQKGDIAEGYSVSREKKESFPLTVTSAQKNPTAFYLCASSIQISYGYTFGSGTRLTVV.

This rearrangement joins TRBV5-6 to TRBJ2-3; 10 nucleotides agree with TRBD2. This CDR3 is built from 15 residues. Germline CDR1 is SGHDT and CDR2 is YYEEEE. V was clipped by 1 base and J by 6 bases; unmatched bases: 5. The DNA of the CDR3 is TGTGCCAGCAGCTTGCGGCTAGCGGGGGTTGATACGCAGTATTTT. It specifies CASSLRLAGVDTQYF.

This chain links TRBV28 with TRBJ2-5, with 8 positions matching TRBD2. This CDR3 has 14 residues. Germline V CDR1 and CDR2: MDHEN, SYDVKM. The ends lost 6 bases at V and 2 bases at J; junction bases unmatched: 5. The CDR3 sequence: CASSRSGRQETQYF. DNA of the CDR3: TGTGCCAGCAGCCGCAGCGGGAGACAAGAGACCCAGTACTTC.

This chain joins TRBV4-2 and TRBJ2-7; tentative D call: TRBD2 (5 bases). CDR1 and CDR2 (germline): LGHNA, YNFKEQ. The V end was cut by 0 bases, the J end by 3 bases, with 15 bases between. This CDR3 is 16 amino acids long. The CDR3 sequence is CASSQDLAYSDYEQYF. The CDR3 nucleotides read TGTGCCAGCAGCCAAGATCTAGCATATTCGGACTACGAGCAGTACTTC.

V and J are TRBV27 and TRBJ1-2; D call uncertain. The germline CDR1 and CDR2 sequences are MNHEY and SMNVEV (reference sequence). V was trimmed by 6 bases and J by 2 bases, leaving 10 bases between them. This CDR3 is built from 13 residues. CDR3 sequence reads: CASRAGSNYGYTF. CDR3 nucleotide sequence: TGTGCCAGCAGGGCGGGAAGCAACTATGGCTACACCTTC.

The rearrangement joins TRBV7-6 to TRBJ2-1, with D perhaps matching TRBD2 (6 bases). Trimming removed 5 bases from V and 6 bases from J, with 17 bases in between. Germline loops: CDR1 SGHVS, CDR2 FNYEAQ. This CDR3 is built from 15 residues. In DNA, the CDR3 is TGTGCCAGCAGCCCCCGGACTACCCAGCCCAATGAGCAGTTCTTC. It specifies CASSPRTTQPNEQFF.